A single sample is the source of the 30 T cell receptor beta chains below, sequenced in a study of blood T cell repertoires in COVID-19. TCRdb keeps only in-frame clones here, not all; method: immunoSEQ multiplex PCR. The sample holds 130,000 to 150,000 clones, roughly 80% seen once. Sequencing was done on a sample of peripheral blood. The receptors here all came from a middle-aged woman with active or convalescent COVID-19.

This clone came up once. The V and J genes are TRBV9 and TRBJ1-4, with TRBD1 matching over 7 bases. V shed 4 bases and J 5 bases; nucleotides not matched to a gene: 5. This CDR3 region has 14 residues. Germline V gene sequence: CDR1 SGDLS, CDR2 YYNGEE. The CDR3 region has the DNA TGTGCCAGCAGCCCGGGACAGCGAAATGAAAAACTGTTTTTT. It specifies CASSPGQRNEKLFF. The whole variable domain, filled in from reference TRBV9 and TRBJ1-4, reads DSGVTQTPKHLITATGQRVTLRCSPRSGDLSVYWYQQSLDQGLQFLIQYYNGEERAKGNILERFSAQQFPDLHSELNLSSLELGDSALYFCASSPGQRNEKLFFGSGTQLSVL.

This sequence joins TRBV4-1 and TRBJ1-5; D remains ambiguous. V was shortened by 0 bases and J by 2 bases, with 14 bases between the two germline ends. The germline gives CDR1 MGHRA, CDR2 YSYEKL. This CDR3 has 17 residues. CDR3: CASSQDSPGEGNQPQHF. CDR3 coding DNA: TGCGCCAGCAGCCAAGATTCGCCCGGGGAAGGCAATCAGCCCCAGCATTTT.

The CDR3 here is CASSLAQGGGQPQHF. The DNA for the CDR3 is TGTGCCAGCAGTTTAGCCCAGGGCGGCGGTCAGCCCCAGCATTTT. The gene calls are TRBV28 and TRBJ1-5; D possibly corresponds to TRBD1 (5 bases). This CDR3 contains 15 residues. Germline V gene lookup returns CDR1 MDHEN and CDR2 SYDVKM. Trimming removed 2 bases at V and 6 bases at J, with 14 bases between.

Only one count was recorded for this clone. The chain employs TRBV7-9 and TRBJ1-1; 10 bases fit TRBD1. With V trimmed by 5 bases and J by 4 bases, 13 bases remained unmatched. Germline-derived CDR1 and CDR2 are SEHNR and FQNEAQ (reference sequence). This CDR3 is built from 17 residues. CDR3 amino acids: CASSGTGADLLITEAFF. The CDR3 DNA follows: TGTGCCAGCAGCGGGACAGGGGCAGATCTTTTGATCACTGAAGCTTTCTTT. Full variable domain (rest looked up from reference TRBV7-9 and TRBJ1-1): DTGVSQNPRHKITKRGQNVTFRCDPISEHNRLYWYRQTLGQGPEFLTYFQNEAQLEKSRLLSDRFSAERPKGSFSTLEIQRTEQGDSAMYLCASSGTGADLLITEAFFGQGTRLTVV.

The chain links TRBV7-2 to TRBJ2-3; a possible D gene is TRBD2 (5 bases). With 3 bases removed from V and 1 base from J, the gap between germline ends came to 8 bases. This CDR3 spans 14 amino acids. Germline CDR1 is SGHTA and CDR2 is FQGNSA. As DNA, the CDR3 is TGTGCCAGCAGCTTTGGTAGCGGCACAGATACGCAGTATTTT. Translating gives CASSFGSGTDTQYF.

The chain couples TRBV19 to TRBJ2-1; possible D gene TRBD2, 6 bases. Germline CDR1 LNHDA, CDR2 SQIVND (reference sequence). The CDR3 consists of 15 residues. V lost 7 bases and J 0 bases, leaving 13 bases between the germline ends. This CDR3 reads CASTPREPSYNEQFF. CDR3 in DNA: TGTGCCAGTACGCCACGGGAGCCCTCCTACAATGAGCAGTTCTTC. The entire variable domain, with the rest obtained from reference TRBV19 and TRBJ2-1, is as follows: DGGITQSPKYLFRKEGQNVTLSCEQNLNHDAMYWYRQDPGQGLRLIYYSQIVNDFQKGDIAEGYSVSREKKESFPLTVTSAQKNPTAFYLCASTPREPSYNEQFFGPGTRLTVL.

This chain joins TRBV5-1 and TRBJ1-6, with no clear D. V lost 5 bases and J 9 bases, leaving 12 bases between the germline ends. Germline CDR1 and CDR2: SGHRS and YFSETQ. There are 13 residues in the CDR3. The CDR3 DNA reads as TGCGCCAGCAGTAGGGCCGCGGGTTCACCCCTCCACTTT. Translated: CASSRAAGSPLHF.

Turning to this clone: The sample carries other DNA sequences with the same CDR3. The rearrangement links TRBV7-2 to TRBJ1-4, with 9 positions matching TRBD1. Germline V gene sequence: CDR1 SGHTA, CDR2 FQGNSA. With V trimmed by 3 bases and J by 7 bases, 3 bases remained unmatched. CDR3 length: 14 residues. In DNA form, the CDR3 reads TGTGCCAGCAGCTTGGGACAGGGTGGTGAAAAACTGTTTTTT. This sequence encodes CASSLGQGGEKLFF.

J is TRBJ2-7 and V is TRBV11-2; the D gene is possibly TRBD1 (6 bases). V was trimmed by 8 bases and J by 4 bases, leaving 12 bases between them. This CDR3 has 12 residues. Germline-derived CDR1 and CDR2 are SGHAT and FQNNGV. This chain's CDR3 is CASSLRGYEQYF. For the CDR3, the DNA is TGTGCCAGCTCGCTCAGGGGATACGAGCAGTACTTC.

The genes are TRBV2 and TRBJ2-7; 8 bases are shared with TRBD1. The CDR3 runs 14 residues. The germline CDR1 and CDR2 sequences are SNHLY and FYNNEI. The junction had 8 bases not matched to a gene; V was cut back by 10 bases and J by 0 bases. CDR3 loop: CATWRDRSSYEQYF. The DNA for the CDR3 is TGTGCCACCTGGCGGGACAGGAGCTCCTACGAGCAGTACTTC. Based on the CDR3 plus reference TRBV2 and TRBJ2-7, the full variable domain is EPEVTQTPSHQVTQMGQEVILRCVPISNHLYFYWYRQILGQKVEFLVSFYNNEISEKSEIFDDQFSVERPDGSNFTLKIRSTKLEDSAMYFCATWRDRSSYEQYFGPGTRLTVT.

This chain links TRBV9 with TRBJ2-2; D is unclear. The CDR3 consists of 14 residues. Trimming left V 0 bases short and J 4 bases short, with 7 bases between. Per the germline V gene, CDR1 is SGDLS and CDR2 is YYNGEE. CDR3: CASSVVSITGELFF. Written as DNA, the CDR3 is TGTGCCAGCAGCGTAGTTAGCATCACCGGGGAGCTGTTTTTT.

V usage is TRBV19 and J usage is TRBJ1-4, with 7 bases matching TRBD1. This CDR3 contains 14 residues. Trimming at V came to 5 bases and at J to 5 bases, leaving 5 bases not matched to a gene. Germline values: CDR1 LNHDA, CDR2 SQIVND (reference sequence). The chain's CDR3 is CASSLVTGNEKLFF. CDR3 sequence (DNA): TGTGCCAGTAGTTTGGTGACAGGGAATGAAAAACTGTTTTTT.

Here the CDR3 reads CASSPREGPYNEQFF. The CDR3 region has the DNA TGTGCCAGTAGTCCCCGGGAGGGGCCCTACAATGAGCAGTTCTTC. V and J are TRBV19 and TRBJ2-1, with 8 positions matching TRBD2. Losses at the gene ends were 5 bases for V and 2 bases for J; bases not matched to a gene: 5. The CDR3 spans 15 residues. Germline-derived CDR1 and CDR2 are LNHDA and SQIVND (reference sequence).

The CDR3 coding sequence is TGCAGCGTCGGCCAGACTAGCGGAATCTACAATGAGCAGTTCTTC. It specifies CSVGQTSGIYNEQFF. V gene TRBV29-1 combines with J gene TRBJ2-1, with 9 positions matching TRBD2. The CDR3 sequence is 15 residues long. Germline V gives CDR1 SQVTM, CDR2 ANQGSEA. V dropped 6 bases and J dropped 3; count of bases not matched to a gene: 9.

The rearrangement uses TRBV7-2 and TRBJ2-1; 14 positions match TRBD2. The length of the CDR3 is 19 residues. Germline V gives CDR1 SGHTA, CDR2 FQGNSA. With 7 bases clipped from V and 4 bases from J, the junction kept 15 bases outside the gene matches. CDR3 protein: CASNYPPGLAGDSYNEQFF. The CDR3 coding sequence is TGTGCCAGCAACTACCCACCGGGACTAGCGGGAGATTCGTACAATGAGCAGTTCTTC.

CDR3 coding DNA: TGTGCCAGCAGCTTAGATGAGGGTGGGGTCACTGAAGCTTTCTTT. Amino acids: CASSLDEGGVTEAFF. The chain joins TRBV7-2 to TRBJ1-1; no firm D call. This CDR3 has 15 amino acids. V gave up 1 base and J gave up 4 bases, with 13 bases separating them. CDR1 is SGHTA and CDR2 is FQGNSA in the germline V gene.

The chain couples TRBV18 to TRBJ2-2, with 15 bases that match TRBD2. Trimming took 3 bases from V and 2 from J; bases not matched to a gene: 4. CDR1 is KGHSH, CDR2 LQKENI, per germline. This CDR3 spans 18 amino acids. DNA of the CDR3: TGTGCCAGCTCACCTCGGACTAGCGGGAGGGCAAACACCGGGGAGCTGTTTTTT. It translates to CASSPRTSGRANTGELFF.

The rearrangement joins TRBV6-5 to TRBJ1-5; TRBD1 matches at 7 bases. Per the germline V gene, CDR1 is MNHEY and CDR2 is SVGAGI. J gave up 7 bases and V 6 bases, and 12 bases lay outside the gene matches. There are 15 residues in the CDR3. CDR3 coding DNA: TGTGCCAGCAGGGTTGACAGGGCGGGATGGCAGCCCCAGCATTTT. This codes for CASRVDRAGWQPQHF.

The chain has TRBV30 and TRBJ2-1, with 10 positions matching TRBD2. This CDR3 comprises 14 residues. CDR1 is GTSNPN and CDR2 is SVGIG in the germline V gene (reference sequence). V gave up 3 bases and J gave up 4 bases; unmatched junction bases: 3. CDR3 bases: TGTGCCTGGAGGGCACTAGCGGGGTACAATGAGCAGTTCTTC. Its protein is CAWRALAGYNEQFF.

The CDR3, as DNA: TGCAGTGCTAGTCTGGGGGCGAGTCGCGGCGAGCAGTACTTC. This translates into CSASLGASRGEQYF. The chain is built from TRBV20-1 and TRBJ2-7; perhaps TRBD1 as D (6 bases). The V end lost 3 bases, the J end lost 6 bases, and 18 bases lay between the germline ends. Germline V CDR1 and CDR2: DFQATT, SNEGSKA (reference sequence). The CDR3 has 14 residues.

The CDR3: CASSYSTGVNTEAFF. The CDR3, as DNA: TGTGCCAGCAGTTACTCGACAGGGGTGAACACTGAAGCTTTCTTT. The rearrangement joins TRBV6-2 or TRBV6-3 to TRBJ1-1, with 8 nucleotides matching TRBD1. The CDR3 is 15 residues long. CDR1 MNHEY and CDR2 SVGEGT come from the germline V gene. The V gene end was trimmed by 0 bases and the J gene end by 0 bases; junction bases not matched to a gene: 0.

The chain carries TRBV18 and TRBJ1-1, with 11 bases that match TRBD1. The CDR3 sequence is 14 residues long. CDR1 KGHSH and CDR2 LQKENI come from the germline V gene. Unmatched junction bases numbered 0, after V lost 2 bases and J lost 4 bases. The CDR3 is CASSPGQGATEAFF. The CDR3 coding sequence is TGTGCCAGCTCACCAGGACAGGGGGCCACTGAAGCTTTCTTT.

The genes are TRBV5-1 and TRBJ1-4; TRBD1 matches at 7 bases. From germline, CDR1 is SGHRS and CDR2 YFSETQ. The CDR3 totals 13 residues. With V trimmed by 7 bases and J by 3 bases, 3 bases remained unmatched. CDR3 region: CASRDSPNEKLFF. CDR3 sequence (DNA): TGCGCCAGCCGGGACAGCCCTAATGAAAAACTGTTTTTT.

The count of this clone is one. The genes are TRBV6-6 and TRBJ1-5; 8 bases line up with TRBD1. CDR3 size: 16 residues. After removal of 0 bases from V and 2 bases from J, the junction contained 3 bases not matched to a gene. Germline V lookup: CDR1 MNHNY, CDR2 SVGAGI (reference sequence). The CDR3 region is CASSYSQGGGNQPQHF. The CDR3 DNA reads TGTGCCAGCAGTTACTCACAGGGGGGAGGCAATCAGCCCCAGCATTTT.

V and J are TRBV5-8 and TRBJ2-7; 15 nucleotides line up with TRBD2. V gave up 3 bases and J gave up 3 bases; unmatched junction bases: 4. Germline V gives CDR1 SGHTS, CDR2 YDEGEE. The CDR3 runs 16 residues. The DNA of the CDR3 is TGTGCCAGCAGCTGGGGGACTAGCGGGAGGAGCTACGAGCAGTACTTC. Residues: CASSWGTSGRSYEQYF.

J is TRBJ2-7 and V is TRBV7-2, with D possibly being TRBD1 (5 bases). The CDR3 spans 14 residues. V lost 5 bases to trimming and J lost 6 bases, with 17 bases between them. Germline lookup yields CDR1 SGHTA and CDR2 FQGNSA. As DNA, the CDR3 is TGTGCCAGCAGCCTCGTGTCAGGGTCTAGCGAGCAGTACTTC. Translated, it gives CASSLVSGSSEQYF.

The rearrangement links TRBV27 to TRBJ2-1; 8 bases map to TRBD2. Germline values: CDR1 MNHEY, CDR2 SMNVEV (reference sequence). This CDR3 contains 16 residues. Trimming removed 0 bases from V and 9 bases from J; junction bases left unmatched: 10. The CDR3 sequence is CASSLSGQRGGTEQFF. In DNA form, the CDR3 reads TGTGCCAGCAGTTTATCCGGACAACGGGGGGGTACTGAGCAGTTCTTC.

The chain has TRBV30 and TRBJ1-2; no firm D call. The CDR3 is 10 residues long. Germline CDR1 reads GTSNPN; CDR2 reads SVGIG (reference sequence). The CDR3 nucleotides read TGTGTCGTCTTGAACTATGGCTACACCTTC. This gives the protein CVVLNYGYTF.

The rearrangement joins TRBV7-2 to TRBJ1-4; D call uncertain. CDR3 length equals 13 residues. The V gene's germline CDR1 is SGHTA and CDR2 FQGNSA. Trimming shortened V by 1 base and J by 7 bases, and 7 bases separated the two germline ends. The CDR3 nucleotides are TGTGCCAGCAGCTTAGTCTCGGGTGAAAAACTGTTTTTT. Translating gives CASSLVSGEKLFF.

The chain combines TRBV28 with TRBJ1-3; D call uncertain. The CDR3 is made up of 16 amino acids. Trimming took off 7 bases at V and 0 bases at J, with 16 bases between the two ends. Germline V gives CDR1 MDHEN, CDR2 SYDVKM. This CDR3 is CASTLGGSRSGNTIYF. The CDR3 bases are TGTGCCAGCACTCTGGGAGGGAGTCGCTCTGGAAACACCATATATTTT.